This T cell receptor beta chain was observed in a study of cytomegalovirus exposure and HLA in healthy donors. General study findings and limits: Rare TCR sequences dominated, though some public TCRs recurred in many donors. Overall, 164 TCR beta chains were annotated as cytomegalovirus-associated. First-cohort TCR clusters tended to co-occur in the approximately 130 validation repertoires, a later analysis found.

The table came from immunoSEQ multiplex PCR; TCRdb's copy has only in-frame clones and leaves some out. The sample records some 100,000 clones, more than 85% being singletons. This clone was detected a few times. Its antigen is not identified. Per germline, CDR1 GTSNPN and CDR2 SVGIG (reference sequence). V lost 4 bases to trimming and J lost 3 bases; unmatched junction nucleotides: 3. The CDR3 totals 14 residues. The genes are TRBV30 and TRBJ1-4; 9 bases match TRBD1. Sequenced material: PBMCs. The clonotype comes from a man in his late teens or twenties in good health and CMV-seropositive. CDR3 nucleotide sequence: TGTGCCTGGACCCGGACAGGGGCTAATGAAAAACTGTTTTTT. Protein: CAWTRTGANEKLFF. Complete variable domain (other parts from reference TRBV30 and TRBJ1-4): SQTIHQWPATLVQPVGSPLSLECTVEGTSNPNLYWYRQAAGRGLQLLFYSVGIGQISSEVPQNLSASRPQDRQFILSSKKLLLSDSGFYLCAWTRTGANEKLFFGSGTQLSVL.